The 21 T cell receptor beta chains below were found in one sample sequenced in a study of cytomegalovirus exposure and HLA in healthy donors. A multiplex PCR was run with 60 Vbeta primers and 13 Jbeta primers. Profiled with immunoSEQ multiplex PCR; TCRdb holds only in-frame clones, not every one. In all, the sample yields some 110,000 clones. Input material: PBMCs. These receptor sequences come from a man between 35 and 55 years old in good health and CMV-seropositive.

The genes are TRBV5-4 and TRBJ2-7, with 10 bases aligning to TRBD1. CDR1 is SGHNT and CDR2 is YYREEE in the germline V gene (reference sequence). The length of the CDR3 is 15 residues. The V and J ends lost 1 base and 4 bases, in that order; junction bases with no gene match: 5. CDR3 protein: CASSLMVGQGYEQYF. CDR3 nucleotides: TGTGCCAGCAGCTTGATGGTGGGACAGGGGTACGAGCAGTACTTC.

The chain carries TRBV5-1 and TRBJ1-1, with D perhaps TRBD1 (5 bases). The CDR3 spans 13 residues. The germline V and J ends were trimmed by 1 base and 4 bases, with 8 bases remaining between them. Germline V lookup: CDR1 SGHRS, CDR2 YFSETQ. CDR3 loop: CASSLPRGTEAFF. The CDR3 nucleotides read TGCGCCAGCAGCTTGCCTAGGGGCACTGAAGCTTTCTTT.

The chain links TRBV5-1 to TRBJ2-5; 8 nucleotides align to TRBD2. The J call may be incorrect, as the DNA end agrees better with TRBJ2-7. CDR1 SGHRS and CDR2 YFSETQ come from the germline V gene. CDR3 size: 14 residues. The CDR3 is CASSWTSKGYEQYF. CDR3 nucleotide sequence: TGCGCCAGCAGCTGGACTAGCAAGGGCTACGAGCAGTACTTC.

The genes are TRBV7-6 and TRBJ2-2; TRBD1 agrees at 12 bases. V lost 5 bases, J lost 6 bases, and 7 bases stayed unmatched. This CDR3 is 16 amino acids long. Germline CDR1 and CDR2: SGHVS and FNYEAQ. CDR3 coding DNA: TGTGCCAGCAGCCCCCCCGGGACAGGGGGCCCCGGGGAGCTGTTTTTT. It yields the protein CASSPPGTGGPGELFF.

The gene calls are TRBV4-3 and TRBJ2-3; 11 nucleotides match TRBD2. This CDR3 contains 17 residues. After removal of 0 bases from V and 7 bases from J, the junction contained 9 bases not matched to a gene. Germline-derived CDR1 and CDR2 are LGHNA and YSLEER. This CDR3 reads CASSQESLAGGEYTQYF. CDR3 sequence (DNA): TGCGCCAGCAGCCAAGAGAGCCTAGCGGGAGGCGAATATACGCAGTATTTT.

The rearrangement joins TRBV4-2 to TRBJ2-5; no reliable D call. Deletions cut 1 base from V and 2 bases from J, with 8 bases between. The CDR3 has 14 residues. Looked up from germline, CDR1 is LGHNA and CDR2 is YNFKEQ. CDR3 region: CASSQVSTQETQYF. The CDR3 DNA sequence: TGTGCCAGCAGCCAAGTATCTACGCAAGAGACCCAGTACTTC.

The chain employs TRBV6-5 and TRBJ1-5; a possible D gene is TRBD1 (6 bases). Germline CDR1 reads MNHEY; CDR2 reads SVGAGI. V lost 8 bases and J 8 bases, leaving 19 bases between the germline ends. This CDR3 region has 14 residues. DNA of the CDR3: TGTGCCAGCGGATTTAACAGGGAAATCGAGCCCCAGCATTTT. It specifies CASGFNREIEPQHF.

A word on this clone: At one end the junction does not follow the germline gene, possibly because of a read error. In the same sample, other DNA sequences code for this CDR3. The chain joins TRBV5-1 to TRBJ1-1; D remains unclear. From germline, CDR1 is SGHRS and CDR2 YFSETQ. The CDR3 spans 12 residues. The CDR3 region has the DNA TGCGCCAGCAGTCGAGGGAACACTGAGGCTTTCTTT. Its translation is CASSRGNTEAFF.

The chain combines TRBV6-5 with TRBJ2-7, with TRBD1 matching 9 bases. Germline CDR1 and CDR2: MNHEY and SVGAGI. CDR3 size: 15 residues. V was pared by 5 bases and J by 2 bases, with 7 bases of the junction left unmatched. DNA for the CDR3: TGTGCCAGCAGTAAGAACCGGGACAGGGCCTACGAGCAGTACTTC. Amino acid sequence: CASSKNRDRAYEQYF.

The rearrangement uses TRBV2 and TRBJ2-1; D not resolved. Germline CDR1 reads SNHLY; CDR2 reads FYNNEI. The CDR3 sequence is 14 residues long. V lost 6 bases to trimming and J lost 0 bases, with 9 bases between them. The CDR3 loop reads CASRDTSSYNEQFF. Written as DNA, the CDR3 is TGTGCCAGCAGAGACACGAGCTCCTACAATGAGCAGTTCTTC.

The CDR3: CASSQDLGTGGTYEQYF. The CDR3 DNA follows: TGTGCCAGCAGCCAAGATTTAGGCACAGGGGGGACCTACGAGCAGTACTTC. The V gene is TRBV4-2, the J gene TRBJ2-7; the match to TRBD1 covers 8 bases. This CDR3 region has 17 residues. Germline assignment: CDR1 LGHNA and CDR2 YNFKEQ. Trimming at V came to 0 bases and at J to 2 bases, leaving 9 bases not matched to a gene.

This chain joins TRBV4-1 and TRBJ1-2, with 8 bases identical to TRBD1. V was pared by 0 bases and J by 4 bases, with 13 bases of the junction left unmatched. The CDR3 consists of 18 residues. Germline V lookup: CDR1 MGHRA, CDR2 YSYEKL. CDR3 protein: CASSQDIQGAQNFYGYTF. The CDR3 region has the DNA TGCGCCAGCAGCCAAGATATTCAGGGGGCACAGAACTTCTATGGCTACACCTTC.

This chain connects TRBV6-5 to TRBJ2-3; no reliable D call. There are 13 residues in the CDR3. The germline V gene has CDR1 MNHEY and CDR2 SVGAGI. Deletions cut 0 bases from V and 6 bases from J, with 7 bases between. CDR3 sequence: CASSYSSRDTQYF. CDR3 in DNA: TGTGCCAGCAGTTACTCGAGCCGGGATACGCAGTATTTT.

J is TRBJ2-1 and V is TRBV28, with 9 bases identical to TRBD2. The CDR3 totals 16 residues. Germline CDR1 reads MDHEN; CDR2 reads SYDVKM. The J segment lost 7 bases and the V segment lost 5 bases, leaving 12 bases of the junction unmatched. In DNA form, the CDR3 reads TGTGCCAGCAGTCAACCTCCGGGACTAGCACGTAATGAGCAGTTCTTC. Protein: CASSQPPGLARNEQFF.

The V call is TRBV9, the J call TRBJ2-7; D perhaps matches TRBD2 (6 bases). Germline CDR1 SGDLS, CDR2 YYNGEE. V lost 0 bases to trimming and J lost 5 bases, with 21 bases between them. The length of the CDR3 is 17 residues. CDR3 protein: CASSVGPRGRDSDEQYF. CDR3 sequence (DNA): TGTGCCAGCAGCGTAGGTCCGCGCGGCAGGGACTCTGACGAGCAGTACTTC.

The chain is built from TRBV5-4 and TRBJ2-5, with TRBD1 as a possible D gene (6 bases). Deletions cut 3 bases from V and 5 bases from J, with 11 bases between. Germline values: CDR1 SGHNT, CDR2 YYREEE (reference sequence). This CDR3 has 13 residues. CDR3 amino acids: CASSYDRRETQYF. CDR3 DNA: TGTGCCAGCAGCTACGACAGGCGGGAGACCCAGTACTTC.

The CDR3 nucleotides are TGTGCCAGCAGCTCAGCGGGAGAAGTCAATGAGCAGTTCTTC. Amino acid sequence: CASSSAGEVNEQFF. The rearrangement links TRBV7-6 to TRBJ2-1; 8 bases match TRBD2. The CDR3 spans 14 residues. V gave up 4 bases and J gave up 6 bases; unmatched junction bases: 5. The germline gives CDR1 SGHVS, CDR2 FNYEAQ.

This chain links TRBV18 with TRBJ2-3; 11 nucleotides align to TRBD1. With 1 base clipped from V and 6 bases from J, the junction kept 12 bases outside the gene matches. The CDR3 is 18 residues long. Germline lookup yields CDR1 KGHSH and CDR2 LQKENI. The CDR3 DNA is TGTGCCAGCTCACCACTTGGAGGAGGACAGGGGGCGCGGGATACGCAGTATTTT. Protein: CASSPLGGGQGARDTQYF.

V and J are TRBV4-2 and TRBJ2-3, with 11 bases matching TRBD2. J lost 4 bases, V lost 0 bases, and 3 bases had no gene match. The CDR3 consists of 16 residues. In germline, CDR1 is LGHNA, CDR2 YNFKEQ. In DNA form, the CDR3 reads TGTGCCAGCAGCCAAGAACTAGCGGGAGTGGCAGATACGCAGTATTTT. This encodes CASSQELAGVADTQYF.

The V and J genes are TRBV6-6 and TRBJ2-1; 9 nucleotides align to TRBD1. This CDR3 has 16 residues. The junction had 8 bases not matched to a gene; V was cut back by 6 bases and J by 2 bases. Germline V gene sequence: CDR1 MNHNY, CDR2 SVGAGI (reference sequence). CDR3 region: CASSKLGDRAYNEQFF. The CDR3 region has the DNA TGTGCCAGCAGCAAGCTTGGGGACAGGGCCTACAATGAGCAGTTCTTC.

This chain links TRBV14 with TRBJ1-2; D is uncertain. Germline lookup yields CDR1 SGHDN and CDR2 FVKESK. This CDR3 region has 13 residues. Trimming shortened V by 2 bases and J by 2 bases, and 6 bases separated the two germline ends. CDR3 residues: CASSQQINYGYTF. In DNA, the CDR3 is TGTGCCAGCAGCCAACAGATAAACTATGGCTACACCTTC.